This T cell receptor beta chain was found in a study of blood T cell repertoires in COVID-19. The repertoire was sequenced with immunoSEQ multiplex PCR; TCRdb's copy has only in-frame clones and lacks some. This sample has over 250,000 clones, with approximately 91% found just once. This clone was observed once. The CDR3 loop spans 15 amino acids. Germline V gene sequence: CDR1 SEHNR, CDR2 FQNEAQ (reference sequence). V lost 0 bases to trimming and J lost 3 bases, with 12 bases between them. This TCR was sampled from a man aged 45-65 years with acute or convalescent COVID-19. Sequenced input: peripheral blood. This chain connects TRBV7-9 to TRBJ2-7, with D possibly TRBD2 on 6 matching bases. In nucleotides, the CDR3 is TGTGCCAGCAGCTTAGCCCCGCTAGCGAGCTACGAGCAGTACTTC. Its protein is CASSLAPLASYEQYF.